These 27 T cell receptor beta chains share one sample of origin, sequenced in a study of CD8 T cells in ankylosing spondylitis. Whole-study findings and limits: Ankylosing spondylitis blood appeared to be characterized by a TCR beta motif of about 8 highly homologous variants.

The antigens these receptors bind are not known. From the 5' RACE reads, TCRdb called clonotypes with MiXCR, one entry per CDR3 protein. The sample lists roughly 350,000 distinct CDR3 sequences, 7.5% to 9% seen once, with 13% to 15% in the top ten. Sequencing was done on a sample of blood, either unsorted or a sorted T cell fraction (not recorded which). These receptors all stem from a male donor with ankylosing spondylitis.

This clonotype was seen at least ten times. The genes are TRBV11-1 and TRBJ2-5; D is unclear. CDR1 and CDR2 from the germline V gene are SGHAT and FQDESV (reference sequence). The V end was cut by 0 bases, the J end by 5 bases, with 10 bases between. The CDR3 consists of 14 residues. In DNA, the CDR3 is TGTGCCAGCAGCTTAGCGCTGACAAAGGAGACCCAGTACTTC. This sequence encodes CASSLALTKETQYF.

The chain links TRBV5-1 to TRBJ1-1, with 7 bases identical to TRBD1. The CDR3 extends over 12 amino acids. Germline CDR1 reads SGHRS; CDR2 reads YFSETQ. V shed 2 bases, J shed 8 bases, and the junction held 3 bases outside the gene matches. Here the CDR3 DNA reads TGCGCCAGCAGCTTTGGACAGGAGGAAGCTTTCTTT. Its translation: CASSFGQEEAFF.

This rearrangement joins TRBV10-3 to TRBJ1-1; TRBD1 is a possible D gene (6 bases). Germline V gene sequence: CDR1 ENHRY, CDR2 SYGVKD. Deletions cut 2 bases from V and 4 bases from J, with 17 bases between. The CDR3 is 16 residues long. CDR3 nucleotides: TGTGCCATCAGTGAGATACGTGACAGGCCGGGCACTGAAGCTTTCTTT. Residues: CAISEIRDRPGTEAFF.

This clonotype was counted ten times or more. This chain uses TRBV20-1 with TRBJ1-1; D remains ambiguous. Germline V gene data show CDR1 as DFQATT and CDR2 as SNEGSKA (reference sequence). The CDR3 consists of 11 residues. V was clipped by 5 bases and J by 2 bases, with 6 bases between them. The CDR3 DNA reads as TGCAGTGCTTTGACCAACACTGAAGCTTTCTTT. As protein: CSALTNTEAFF.

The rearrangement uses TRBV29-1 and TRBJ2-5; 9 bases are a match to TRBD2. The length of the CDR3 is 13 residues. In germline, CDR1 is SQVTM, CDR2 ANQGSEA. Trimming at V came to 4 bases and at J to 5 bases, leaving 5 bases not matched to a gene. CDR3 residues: CSVGLAGLETQYF. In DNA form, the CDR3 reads TGCAGCGTTGGCCTAGCGGGATTGGAGACCCAGTACTTC.

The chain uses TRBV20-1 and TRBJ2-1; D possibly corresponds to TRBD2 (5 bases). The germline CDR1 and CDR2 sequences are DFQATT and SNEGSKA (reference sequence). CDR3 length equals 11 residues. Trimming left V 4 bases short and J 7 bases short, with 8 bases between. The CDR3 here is CSATGFNEQFF. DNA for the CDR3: TGCAGTGCTACGGGGTTTAATGAGCAGTTCTTC.

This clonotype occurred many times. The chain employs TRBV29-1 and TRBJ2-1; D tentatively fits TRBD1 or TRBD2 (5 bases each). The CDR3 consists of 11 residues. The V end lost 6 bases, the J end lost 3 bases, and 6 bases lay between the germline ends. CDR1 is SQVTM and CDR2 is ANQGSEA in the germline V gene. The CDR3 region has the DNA TGCAGCGTGGGGGACTACAATGAGCAGTTCTTC. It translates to CSVGDYNEQFF.

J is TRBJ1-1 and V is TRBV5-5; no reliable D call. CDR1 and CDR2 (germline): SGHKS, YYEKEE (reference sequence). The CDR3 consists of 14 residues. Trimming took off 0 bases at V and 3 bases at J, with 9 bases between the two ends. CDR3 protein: CASSLVGRHTEAFF. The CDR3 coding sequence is TGTGCCAGCAGCTTGGTCGGCCGCCACACTGAAGCTTTCTTT.

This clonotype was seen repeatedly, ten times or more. CDR3 DNA sequence: TGTGCCAGCAGTGAGGCCGGGCATATCCGGGAGCAGTACTTC. Amino acid sequence: CASSEAGHIREQYF. The chain recombines TRBV25-1 with TRBJ2-7; D is undetermined. Trimming removed 3 bases from V and 7 bases from J, with 16 bases in between. Per the germline V gene, CDR1 is MGHDK and CDR2 is SYGVNS. The CDR3 length is 14 residues.

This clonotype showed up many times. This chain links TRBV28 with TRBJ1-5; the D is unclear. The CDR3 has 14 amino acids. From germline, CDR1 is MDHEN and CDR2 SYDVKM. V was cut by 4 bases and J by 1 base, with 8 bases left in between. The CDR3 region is CASSSGRSNQPQHF. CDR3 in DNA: TGTGCCAGCAGTTCGGGGAGGAGCAATCAGCCCCAGCATTTT.

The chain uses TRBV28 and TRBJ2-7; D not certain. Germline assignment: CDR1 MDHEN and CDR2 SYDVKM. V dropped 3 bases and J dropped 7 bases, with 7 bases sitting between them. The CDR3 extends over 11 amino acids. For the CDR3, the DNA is TGTGCCAGCAGTTTCTTCGAAGAGCAGTACTTC. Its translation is CASSFFEEQYF.

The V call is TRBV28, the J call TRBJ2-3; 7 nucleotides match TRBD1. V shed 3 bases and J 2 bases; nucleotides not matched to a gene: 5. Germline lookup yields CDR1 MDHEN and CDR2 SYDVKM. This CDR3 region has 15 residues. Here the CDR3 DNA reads TGTGCCAGCAGTTTGATTGGGACAGCCACAGATACGCAGTATTTT. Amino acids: CASSLIGTATDTQYF.

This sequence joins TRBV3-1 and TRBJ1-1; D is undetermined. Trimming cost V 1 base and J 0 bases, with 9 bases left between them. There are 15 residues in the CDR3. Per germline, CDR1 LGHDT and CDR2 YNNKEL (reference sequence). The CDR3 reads CASSQGRNMNTEAFF. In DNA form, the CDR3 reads TGTGCCAGCAGCCAAGGACGGAATATGAACACTGAAGCTTTCTTT.

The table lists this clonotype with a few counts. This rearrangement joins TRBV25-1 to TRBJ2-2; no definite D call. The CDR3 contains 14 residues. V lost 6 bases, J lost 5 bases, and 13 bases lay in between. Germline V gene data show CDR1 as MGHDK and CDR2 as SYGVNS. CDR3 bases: TGTGCCAGCAGGGACGAGGATTGGACCGGGGAGCTGTTTTTT. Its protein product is CASRDEDWTGELFF.

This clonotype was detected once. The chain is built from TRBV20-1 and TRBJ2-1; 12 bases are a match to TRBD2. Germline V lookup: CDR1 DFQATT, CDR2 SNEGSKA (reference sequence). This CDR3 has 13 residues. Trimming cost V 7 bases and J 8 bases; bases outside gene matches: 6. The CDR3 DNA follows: TGCAGTGTCGGGACTAGCGGGTTGGATGAGCAGTTCTTC. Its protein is CSVGTSGLDEQFF.

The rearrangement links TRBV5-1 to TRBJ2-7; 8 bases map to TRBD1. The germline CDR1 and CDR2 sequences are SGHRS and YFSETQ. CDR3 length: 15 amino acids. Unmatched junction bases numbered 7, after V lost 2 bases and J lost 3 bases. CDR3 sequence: CASSFGTGNFYEQYF. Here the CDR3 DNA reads TGCGCCAGCAGCTTCGGGACAGGAAACTTCTACGAGCAGTACTTC.

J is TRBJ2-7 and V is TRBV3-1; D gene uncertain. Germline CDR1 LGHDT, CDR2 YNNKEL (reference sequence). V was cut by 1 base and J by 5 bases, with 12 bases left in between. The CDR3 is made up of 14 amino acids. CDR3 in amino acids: CASSQGLAIDEQYF. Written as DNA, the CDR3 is TGTGCCAGCAGCCAAGGACTGGCAATAGACGAGCAGTACTTC.

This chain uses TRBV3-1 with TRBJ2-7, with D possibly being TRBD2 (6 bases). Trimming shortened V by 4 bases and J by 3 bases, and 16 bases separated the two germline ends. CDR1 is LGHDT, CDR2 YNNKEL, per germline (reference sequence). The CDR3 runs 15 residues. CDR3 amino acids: CASSPEVGEVYEQYF. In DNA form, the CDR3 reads TGTGCCAGCAGCCCGGAAGTCGGGGAGGTCTACGAGCAGTACTTC.

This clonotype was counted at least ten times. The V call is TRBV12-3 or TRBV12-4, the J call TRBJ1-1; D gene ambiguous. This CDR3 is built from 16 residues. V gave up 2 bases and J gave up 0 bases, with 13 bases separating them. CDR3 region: CASSLPPALMNTEAFF. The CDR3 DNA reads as TGTGCCAGCAGTTTACCCCCAGCTCTTATGAACACTGAAGCTTTCTTT.

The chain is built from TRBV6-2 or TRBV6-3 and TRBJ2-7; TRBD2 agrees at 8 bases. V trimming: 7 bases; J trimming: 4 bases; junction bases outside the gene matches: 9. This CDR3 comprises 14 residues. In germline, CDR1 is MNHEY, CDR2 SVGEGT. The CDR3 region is CASTPGTRDYEQYF. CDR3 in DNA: TGTGCCAGCACCCCCGGGACTAGAGATTACGAGCAGTACTTC.

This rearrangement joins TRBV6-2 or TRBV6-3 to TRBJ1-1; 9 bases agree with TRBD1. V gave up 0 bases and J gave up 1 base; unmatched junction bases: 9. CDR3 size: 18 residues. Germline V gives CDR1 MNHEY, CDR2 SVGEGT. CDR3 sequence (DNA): TGTGCCAGCAGTTACTCCTATCCCAGGACAGGGGCGAACACTGAAGCTTTCTTT. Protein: CASSYSYPRTGANTEAFF.

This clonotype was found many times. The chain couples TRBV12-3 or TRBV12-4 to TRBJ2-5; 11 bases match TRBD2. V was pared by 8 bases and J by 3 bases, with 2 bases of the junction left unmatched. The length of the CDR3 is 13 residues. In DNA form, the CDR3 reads TGTGCCAGCGAGGGACTAGCGGAAGAGACCCAGTACTTC. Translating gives CASEGLAEETQYF.

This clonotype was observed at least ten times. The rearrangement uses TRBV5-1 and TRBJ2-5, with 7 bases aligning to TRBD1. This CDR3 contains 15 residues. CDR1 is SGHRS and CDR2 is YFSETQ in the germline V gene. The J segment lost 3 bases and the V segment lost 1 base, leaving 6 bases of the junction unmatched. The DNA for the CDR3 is TGCGCCAGCAGCTTGCTGCAGGACAGGAAAGAGACCCAGTACTTC. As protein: CASSLLQDRKETQYF.

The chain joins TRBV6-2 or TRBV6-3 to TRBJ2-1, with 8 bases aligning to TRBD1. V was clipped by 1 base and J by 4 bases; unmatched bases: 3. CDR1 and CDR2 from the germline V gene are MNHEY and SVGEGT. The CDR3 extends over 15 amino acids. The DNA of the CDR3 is TGTGCCAGCAGTTACTTGGGACAGGCGTACAATGAGCAGTTCTTC. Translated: CASSYLGQAYNEQFF.

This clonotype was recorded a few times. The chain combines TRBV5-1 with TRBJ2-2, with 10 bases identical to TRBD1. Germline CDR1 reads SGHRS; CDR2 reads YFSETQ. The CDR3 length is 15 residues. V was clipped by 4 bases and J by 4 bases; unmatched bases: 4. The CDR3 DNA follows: TGCGCCAGCAGCGCCGGGACAGGGGTCACCGGGGAGCTGTTTTTT. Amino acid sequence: CASSAGTGVTGELFF.

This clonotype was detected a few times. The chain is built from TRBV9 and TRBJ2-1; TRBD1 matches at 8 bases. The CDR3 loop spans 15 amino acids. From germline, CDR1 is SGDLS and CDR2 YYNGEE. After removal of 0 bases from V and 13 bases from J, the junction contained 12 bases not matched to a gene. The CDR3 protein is CASSVDRGSGQGQFF. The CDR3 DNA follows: TGTGCCAGCAGCGTAGATAGAGGGAGCGGACAGGGACAGTTCTTC.

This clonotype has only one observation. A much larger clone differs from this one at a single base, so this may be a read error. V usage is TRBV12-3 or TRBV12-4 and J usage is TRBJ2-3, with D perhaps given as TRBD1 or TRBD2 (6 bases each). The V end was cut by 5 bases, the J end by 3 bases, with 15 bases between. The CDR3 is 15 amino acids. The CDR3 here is CASSSRRGATDTQYF. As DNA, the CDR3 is TGTGCCAGCAGTAGCCGAAGGGGGGCAACAGATACGCAGTATTTT.